This T cell receptor (beta chain) derives from a study of blood T cell repertoires in COVID-19. Study as a whole: Samples of COVID-19 (acute and convalescent) were obtained from the United States, Italy and Spain.

The CDR3 is made up of 14 amino acids. Germline V gene data show CDR1 as SNHLY and CDR2 as FYNNEI. Trimming cost V 6 bases and J 4 bases; bases outside gene matches: 5. In the original workflow: Reference gene primers were amplified, and this amplification served to estimate nucleated cell counts. Assay used: immunoSEQ multiplex PCR; TCRdb lists only in-frame clones, some missing. That table furnishes V, J and clone size, whereas the DNA furnished D and trimming. The sample includes fewer than 250,000 clones, about 90% of them seen just once. Enrolled through a virtual design, the participants were between about 18 and 100 years of age and came from under 30 US areas.

The rearrangement joins TRBV2 to TRBJ1-5, with 8 bases identical to TRBD1. The source is a woman in her forties or fifties with acute COVID-19. The sample comprised PBMCs or T cells enriched from blood (not recorded which). The CDR3 sequence is CASRGTGWNQPQHF. CDR3 bases: TGTGCCAGCAGGGGGACAGGTTGGAATCAGCCCCAGCATTTT.